These 2 T cell receptor beta chains were sequenced from one sample in a study of response to subunit inactivated influenza vaccine. TCRdb called the RT-PCR reads again in MiXCR, with one record for every CDR3 protein. This table holds 530,000 or so distinct CDR3 sequences, around 25% found once. Sequencing was performed on CD4+ T cells sorted from PBMCs, taken around 5 days after vaccination. The receptor set was obtained from a man aged 50 to 59 who received an inactivated influenza vaccine.

In its sample, this clonotype was seen a few times. This chain joins TRBV12-3 or TRBV12-4 and TRBJ2-7; 12 bases fit TRBD1. V lost 8 bases, J lost 6 bases, and 5 bases stayed unmatched. This CDR3 contains 13 residues. Here the CDR3 DNA reads TGTGCCAGCGCCGGGACAGGGGGCGCCGAGCAGTACTTC. It codes for CASAGTGGAEQYF.

This clonotype was seen many times. CDR3 protein: CASSPGTWWGGEQFF. The CDR3 nucleotides are TGTGCCAGCAGTCCCGGGACTTGGTGGGGTGGTGAGCAGTTCTTC. V and J are TRBV28 and TRBJ2-1; perhaps TRBD2 as D (6 bases). There are 15 residues in the CDR3. With 5 bases removed from V and 9 bases from J, the gap between germline ends came to 20 bases. CDR1 MDHEN and CDR2 SYDVKM come from the germline V gene. The full variable domain, rest sourced from reference TRBV28 and TRBJ2-1, is DVKVTQSSRYLVKRTGEKVFLECVQDMDHENMFWYRQDPGLGLRLIYFSYDVKMKEKGDIPEGYSVSREKKERFSLILESASTNQTSMYLCASSPGTWWGGEQFFGPGTRLTVL.